These 10 T cell receptor beta chains came from one sample sequenced in a study of shared clonotypes between healthy human individuals. Using immunoSEQ multiplex PCR, the repertoire was profiled, and TCRdb retains in-frame clones only, with some absent. In the table there are approximately 650,000 clones, just under 97% of which are singletons. Naive CD8 cells were CD45RO-negative, positively selected for CCR7, excluding terminally differentiated effector memory CD45RA+ cells. The sequenced material came from naive CD8+ T cells sorted from blood. Receptor source: a woman in her 30s in good health.

This chain connects TRBV10-2 to TRBJ2-7; D is undetermined. V lost 0 bases and J 0 bases, leaving 9 bases between the germline ends. CDR1 is WSHSY, CDR2 SAAADI, per germline. This CDR3 is 15 amino acids long. CDR3 DNA sequence: TGCGCCAGCAGTGAGTCGGCGGATAGCTCCTACGAGCAGTACTTC. Residues: CASSESADSSYEQYF.

In nucleotides, the CDR3 is TGTGCCAGCCTGGGACAGATGAACACTGAAGCTTTCTTT. The encoded protein is CASLGQMNTEAFF. The chain employs TRBV6-6 and TRBJ1-1; 7 bases are a match to TRBD1. The CDR3 loop spans 13 amino acids. Germline V gene lookup returns CDR1 MNHNY and CDR2 SVGAGI (reference sequence). The V gene end was trimmed by 8 bases and the J gene end by 0 bases; junction bases not matched to a gene: 3.

The V gene is TRBV9, the J gene TRBJ2-7; TRBD2 aligns across 9 bases. Germline V gene data show CDR1 as SGDLS and CDR2 as YYNGEE. CDR3 length: 15 residues. V dropped 0 bases and J dropped 4; count of bases not matched to a gene: 5. The CDR3 sequence is CASSVGTGLAYEQYF. The CDR3 nucleotides read TGTGCCAGCAGCGTAGGGACGGGACTAGCTTACGAGCAGTACTTC.

The chain recombines TRBV27 with TRBJ1-1; 10 bases line up with TRBD1. Per germline, CDR1 MNHEY and CDR2 SMNVEV (reference sequence). The CDR3 sequence is 14 residues long. With 11 bases clipped from V and 6 bases from J, the junction kept 12 bases outside the gene matches. The CDR3 loop reads CAAGQGLFGAEAFF. In DNA, the CDR3 is TGTGCCGCGGGACAGGGGCTTTTCGGGGCTGAAGCTTTCTTT.

The chain couples TRBV21-1 to TRBJ1-1. TRBV21-1 is classified as a pseudogene. This CDR3 has 13 amino acids. Here the CDR3 DNA reads TGTGCCAGCAGCAAAGCAGGGTACACTGAAGCTTTCTTT. Translation: CASSKAGYTEAFF.

J is TRBJ2-7 and V is TRBV28, with D perhaps given as TRBD1 or TRBD2 (5 bases each). The CDR3 is 13 residues long. The germline CDR1 and CDR2 sequences are MDHEN and SYDVKM. The V end lost 3 bases, the J end lost 5 bases, and 11 bases lay between the germline ends. The CDR3 bases are TGTGCCAGCAGTTTCTTACGGGACCACGAGCAGTACTTC. It codes for CASSFLRDHEQYF.

This clone appeared a single time. V is TRBV27 and J is TRBJ2-1, with a tentative D call TRBD2 (5 bases). The CDR3 is 11 amino acids. Looked up from germline, CDR1 is MNHEY and CDR2 is SMNVEV (reference sequence). V shed 7 bases and J shed 16 bases, with 17 bases lying between them. The chain's CDR3 is CASMAGRSYFF. The CDR3 region has the DNA TGTGCCAGCATGGCGGGCAGATCCTACTTCTTC.

This chain links TRBV5-5 with TRBJ1-5, with 7 bases fitting TRBD1. Germline CDR1 SGHKS, CDR2 YYEKEE (reference sequence). There are 16 residues in the CDR3. Unmatched junction bases numbered 10, after V lost 3 bases and J lost 4 bases. Here the CDR3 reads CASSSVGQERNQPQHF. The CDR3 DNA sequence: TGTGCCAGCAGCTCGGTAGGACAGGAGCGAAATCAGCCCCAGCATTTT.

The chain employs TRBV28 and TRBJ1-1; TRBD1 might be the D (6 bases). Germline assignment: CDR1 MDHEN and CDR2 SYDVKM. This CDR3 is 15 amino acids long. V was shortened by 4 bases and J by 7 bases, with 19 bases between the two germline ends. The CDR3 loop is CASSSTQGMSGEAFF. CDR3 sequence (DNA): TGTGCCAGCAGTTCCACTCAGGGGATGAGTGGTGAAGCTTTCTTT.

The chain recombines TRBV7-8 with TRBJ1-3, with 7 bases lining up with TRBD1. With 5 bases clipped from V and 1 base from J, the junction kept 5 bases outside the gene matches. CDR3 length: 15 amino acids. The germline gives CDR1 SGHVS, CDR2 FQNEAQ. CDR3 coding DNA: TGTGCCAGCAGCACCTACAGGGGATCTGGAAACACCATATATTTT. Protein sequence: CASSTYRGSGNTIYF.